These 31 T cell receptor beta chains came from one sample sequenced in a study of T-cell memory formation after mild COVID-19. TCRdb analysed the 5' RACE reads with MiXCR anew, one entry per CDR3 protein. The data contain a few hundred thousand distinct CDR3 sequences, about 16% of them singletons. Sequencing was carried out using PBMCs or a T cell subset sorted from them (not recorded which). Receptors were obtained from a man younger than 35 who had mild COVID-19 (a few samples of this study predate the infection). Cell type and time point are not known.

This sequence joins TRBV18 and TRBJ2-5, with D uncertain. Germline V gene sequence: CDR1 KGHSH, CDR2 LQKENI. The CDR3 totals 14 residues. Between the trimmed V and J ends, which lost 0 bases and 3 bases, there was a span of 8 bases. The CDR3 nucleotides are TGTGCCAGCTCACCACCGGTTACCAAAGAGACCCAGTACTTC. Its translation: CASSPPVTKETQYF.

This rearrangement joins TRBV5-1 to TRBJ1-2, with TRBD1 matching over 10 bases. The CDR3 is made up of 16 amino acids. Unmatched junction bases numbered 7, after V lost 4 bases and J lost 1 base. Germline V gives CDR1 SGHRS, CDR2 YFSETQ. The CDR3 nucleotides are TGCGCCAGCAGCCCGAGTTGGGACAGGGGTAACTATGGCTACACCTTC. As protein: CASSPSWDRGNYGYTF.

The chain carries TRBV5-5 and TRBJ2-7, with D hard to call. Looked up from germline, CDR1 is SGHKS and CDR2 is YYEKEE (reference sequence). The CDR3 sequence is 12 residues long. Trimming pared 4 bases from V and 2 bases from J, leaving 7 bases between. CDR3 protein: CASSPGAYEQYV. The CDR3 DNA reads TGTGCCAGCAGCCCTGGGGCCTACGAGCAGTACGTC.

V gene TRBV7-3 combines with J gene TRBJ2-2; D is uncertain. With 2 bases removed from V and 8 bases from J, the gap between germline ends came to 6 bases. The CDR3 spans 12 residues. Germline V gene data show CDR1 as SGHTA and CDR2 as FQGTGA. DNA of the CDR3: TGTGCCAGCAGCTTATACGGTGGGGAGCTGTTTTTT. It codes for CASSLYGGELFF.

The chain uses TRBV9 and TRBJ2-3, with unresolved D. The CDR3 spans 16 residues. V lost 1 base and J lost 0, with 12 bases in between. Germline values: CDR1 SGDLS, CDR2 YYNGEE. The CDR3: CASSVSQASSTDTQYF. The CDR3 bases are TGTGCCAGCAGCGTAAGCCAAGCCTCTAGCACAGATACGCAGTATTTT.

This clonotype was seen a handful of times. The J gene is TRBJ1-5, the V gene TRBV20-1; D is unclear. The CDR3 is 15 residues long. Germline V gene data show CDR1 as DFQATT and CDR2 as SNEGSKA (reference sequence). V was pared by 6 bases and J by 0 bases, with 15 bases between. The CDR3 nucleotides are TGCAGTGCCCGCCCGTTGGGGAATAGCAATCAGCCCCAGCATTTT. Its protein is CSARPLGNSNQPQHF.

This clonotype has only a few counts. The chain recombines TRBV9 with TRBJ2-7; possibly TRBD1 or TRBD2 for D (5 bases each). Germline V gives CDR1 SGDLS, CDR2 YYNGEE. This CDR3 is built from 14 residues. The V gene lost 4 bases and the J gene lost 0 bases, with 11 bases spanning the gap. CDR3 amino acids: CASSSRDGSYEQYF. The DNA of the CDR3 is TGTGCCAGCAGCTCCCGGGACGGCTCCTACGAGCAGTACTTC.

This chain uses TRBV4-1 with TRBJ2-4; D could derive from TRBD1 or TRBD2 (6 bases each). The CDR3 extends over 17 amino acids. The germline V and J ends were trimmed by 4 bases and 3 bases, with 19 bases remaining between them. Germline CDR1 MGHRA, CDR2 YSYEKL. The CDR3 loop is CASSPEWGARGKNIQYF. As DNA, the CDR3 is TGCGCCAGCAGCCCTGAGTGGGGGGCGAGGGGCAAAAACATTCAGTACTTC.

The chain combines TRBV3-1 with TRBJ1-1; D is possibly TRBD1 (6 bases). This CDR3 is built from 13 residues. CDR1 is LGHDT and CDR2 is YNNKEL in the germline V gene (reference sequence). Trimming took 8 bases from V and 4 from J, leaving 14 bases between them. CDR3 amino acids: CASEQRGGTEAFF. The CDR3 DNA follows: TGTGCCAGCGAACAGAGAGGGGGCACTGAAGCTTTCTTT. The full variable domain, with the rest looked up from reference TRBV3-1 and TRBJ1-1, is DTAVSQTPKYLVTQMGNDKSIKCEQNLGHDTMYWYKQDSKKFLKIMFSYNNKELIINETVPNRFSPKSPDKAHLNLHINSLELGDSAVYFCASEQRGGTEAFFGQGTRLTVV.

The chain employs TRBV5-1 and TRBJ2-4; D may correspond to TRBD1 or TRBD2 (5 bases each). Germline CDR1 is SGHRS and CDR2 is YFSETQ. The V end lost 4 bases, the J end lost 4 bases, and 15 bases lay between the germline ends. The CDR3 is 15 residues long. CDR3 sequence reads: CASSLLGTGKNIQYF. For the CDR3, the DNA is TGCGCCAGCAGCCTTCTCGGGACGGGAAAAAACATTCAGTACTTC.

This clonotype has a handful of counts. The rearrangement joins TRBV15 to TRBJ2-5; D possibly uses TRBD1 or TRBD2 (5 bases each). V was pared by 5 bases and J by 1 base, with 11 bases between. The CDR3 runs 14 residues. Germline V gene data show CDR1 as LNHNV and CDR2 as YYDKDF (reference sequence). The CDR3 loop is CATSGRDLQETQYF. As DNA, the CDR3 is TGTGCCACCAGCGGCCGGGACCTCCAAGAGACCCAGTACTTC.

The rearrangement links TRBV2 to TRBJ2-3; D might be TRBD2 (5 bases). Germline V lookup: CDR1 SNHLY, CDR2 FYNNEI. Trimming shortened V by 1 base and J by 3 bases, and 23 bases separated the two germline ends. The length of the CDR3 is 19 residues. In DNA, the CDR3 is TGTGCCAGCAGTGAAGAATTGCTTATAGGCGCGGGCACAACAGATACGCAGTATTTT. Its protein is CASSEELLIGAGTTDTQYF.

The V call is TRBV29-1, the J call TRBJ2-1; 10 bases fit TRBD1. Germline trimming cut 6 bases from V and 5 bases from J; bases unmatched to any gene: 13. Germline loops: CDR1 SQVTM, CDR2 ANQGSEA. The CDR3 runs 16 residues. The CDR3 spells CSVETRDRGLDNEQFF. The DNA for the CDR3 is TGCAGCGTCGAAACTCGGGACAGGGGCCTGGACAATGAGCAGTTCTTC.

The rearrangement links TRBV29-1 to TRBJ2-3; no clear D. V was shortened by 5 bases and J by 2 bases, with 8 bases between the two germline ends. In germline, CDR1 is SQVTM, CDR2 ANQGSEA. CDR3 size: 12 residues. CDR3 in DNA: TGCAGCGTTAGGTGGGACACAGATACGCAGTATTTT. The encoded protein is CSVRWDTDTQYF.

This clonotype turned up a few times. V and J are TRBV3-1 and TRBJ1-3; D is undetermined. CDR3 length equals 13 residues. CDR1 and CDR2 (germline): LGHDT, YNNKEL (reference sequence). V gave up 7 bases and J gave up 4 bases, with 11 bases separating them. The CDR3 reads CASTAGLGNTIYF. The DNA of the CDR3 is TGTGCCAGCACGGCAGGCTTAGGAAACACCATATATTTT.

There are many counts of this clonotype. The chain links TRBV2 to TRBJ1-5; TRBD1 agrees at 9 bases. There are 15 residues in the CDR3. Germline lookup yields CDR1 SNHLY and CDR2 FYNNEI. After removal of 6 bases from V and 5 bases from J, the junction contained 8 bases not matched to a gene. CDR3 sequence: CASSEQGARDQPQHF. DNA for the CDR3: TGTGCCAGCAGCGAACAGGGGGCGCGTGATCAGCCCCAGCATTTT.

This clonotype has just a few counts. The chain is built from TRBV20-1 and TRBJ2-7, with D unclear. V was clipped by 0 bases and J by 1 base, with 13 bases between them. The germline V gene encodes CDR1 DFQATT and CDR2 SNEGSKA (reference sequence). The CDR3 sequence is 15 residues long. In nucleotides, the CDR3 is TGCAGTGCTAGAGATCCCGCGCAAGGGTCCTACGAGCAGTACTTC. Translation gives CSARDPAQGSYEQYF.

This clonotype was seen only a few times. The chain joins TRBV6-2 or TRBV6-3 to TRBJ2-7, with D possibly TRBD1 on 6 matching bases. The CDR3 consists of 14 residues. Germline V gene data show CDR1 as MNHEY and CDR2 as SVGEGT. Trimming left V 2 bases short and J 2 bases short, with 10 bases between. CDR3 DNA sequence: TGTGCCAGCAGTTACCCAGGGGCCACCTACGAGCAGTACTTC. It encodes CASSYPGATYEQYF.

The sample holds a few counts of this clonotype. This chain links TRBV12-3 or TRBV12-4 with TRBJ1-2, with D possibly matching TRBD1 (5 bases). This CDR3 spans 16 amino acids. Deletions cut 3 bases from V and 2 bases from J, with 16 bases between. In DNA form, the CDR3 reads TGTGCCAGCAGTTTCAGACCCCGGGGGGACAACTATGGCTACACCTTC. This sequence encodes CASSFRPRGDNYGYTF.

This clonotype has ten or more counts. The V call is TRBV15, the J call TRBJ2-6, with D unclear. The CDR3 is made up of 14 amino acids. The germline gives CDR1 LNHNV, CDR2 YYDKDF (reference sequence). The germline V and J ends were trimmed by 0 bases and 2 bases, with 2 bases remaining between them. The CDR3 DNA reads as TGTGCCACCAGCAGAGAACCTGGGGCCAACGTCCTGACTTTC. This sequence encodes CATSREPGANVLTF.

This clonotype was detected ten times or more. V is TRBV4-3 and J is TRBJ2-5, with D perhaps TRBD2 (5 bases). CDR1 and CDR2 (germline): LGHNA, YSLEER. V lost 4 bases and J 5 bases, leaving 11 bases between the germline ends. The CDR3 is made up of 13 amino acids. The CDR3 is CASSRHRGETQYF. As DNA, the CDR3 is TGCGCCAGCAGCCGACACCGAGGGGAGACCCAGTACTTC.

This clonotype was found a few times. V usage is TRBV4-1 and J usage is TRBJ1-6, with D uncertain. The CDR3 covers 15 residues. Germline CDR1 and CDR2: MGHRA and YSYEKL. V shed 6 bases and J shed 7 bases, with 16 bases lying between them. The CDR3 loop reads CASRTNIFVNSPLHF. CDR3 coding DNA: TGCGCCAGCAGAACGAACATCTTTGTCAATTCACCCCTCCACTTT.

The chain recombines TRBV9 with TRBJ2-2; D may be TRBD2 (6 bases). CDR1 SGDLS and CDR2 YYNGEE come from the germline V gene. This CDR3 has 13 amino acids. The V end lost 2 bases, the J end lost 7 bases, and 9 bases lay between the germline ends. This chain's CDR3 is CASSVFGGGELFF. Written as DNA, the CDR3 is TGTGCCAGCAGCGTTTTCGGGGGCGGGGAGCTGTTTTTT.

This clonotype was found many times. J is TRBJ2-5 and V is TRBV28; 7 nucleotides line up with TRBD1. Germline V gene lookup returns CDR1 MDHEN and CDR2 SYDVKM. This CDR3 has 14 amino acids. V shed 6 bases, J shed 4 bases, and the junction held 8 bases outside the gene matches. The CDR3: CASSRTGAIETQYF. The CDR3 nucleotides read TGTGCCAGCAGCCGTACAGGGGCCATAGAGACCCAGTACTTC.

Only a few counts were recorded for this clonotype. The chain joins TRBV7-9 to TRBJ2-3; weak D call: TRBD1 (6 bases). This CDR3 spans 11 amino acids. V dropped 3 bases and J dropped 14 bases, with 12 bases sitting between them. Germline CDR1 reads SEHNR; CDR2 reads FQNEAQ (reference sequence). CDR3 sequence reads: CASSFRDTPYF. CDR3 sequence (DNA): TGTGCCAGCAGCTTCCGGGACACTCCGTATTTT.

V is TRBV6-6 and J is TRBJ1-6, with D unclear. The CDR3 length is 13 residues. V was cut by 11 bases and J by 7 bases, with 15 bases left in between. Germline V gene sequence: CDR1 MNHNY, CDR2 SVGAGI (reference sequence). This CDR3 reads CAGAPRGNSPLHF. For the CDR3, the DNA is TGTGCCGGAGCTCCGCGTGGGAATTCACCCCTCCACTTT.

This clonotype turned up a few times. V gene TRBV7-2 combines with J gene TRBJ2-2; 7 bases align to TRBD2. J lost 6 bases, V lost 2 bases, and 9 bases had no gene match. The CDR3 is 16 amino acids. CDR1 and CDR2 from the germline V gene are SGHTA and FQGNSA. The CDR3 region has the DNA TGTGCCAGCAGCTTAAATGTCGGGGGGTTTGCCGGGGAGCTGTTTTTT. Translated: CASSLNVGGFAGELFF. The full variable domain, completed using reference TRBV7-2 and TRBJ2-2, is GAGVSQSPSNKVTEKGKDVELRCDPISGHTALYWYRQSLGQGLEFLIYFQGNSAPDKSGLPSDRFSAERTGGSVSTLTIQRTQQEDSAVYLCASSLNVGGFAGELFFGEGSRLTVL.

In this sample, this clonotype turned up a few times. V gene TRBV29-1 combines with J gene TRBJ1-2, with D unresolved. Germline CDR1 is SQVTM and CDR2 is ANQGSEA. This CDR3 contains 12 residues. V was trimmed by 2 bases and J by 4 bases, leaving 8 bases between them. The CDR3 DNA reads TGCAGCGTTGAAACAGCCTTCTATGGCTACACCTTC. It translates to CSVETAFYGYTF.

This clonotype has more than one count but fewer than ten. Written as DNA, the CDR3 is TGCGCCAGCAGCTTGGGGGACAGGGCGGACGGCTACACCTTC. Protein: CASSLGDRADGYTF. The rearrangement joins TRBV5-1 to TRBJ1-2, with 9 positions matching TRBD1. The CDR3 consists of 14 residues. Germline CDR1 and CDR2: SGHRS and YFSETQ. V was clipped by 0 bases and J by 8 bases; unmatched bases: 5.

This clonotype was recorded a few times. The rearrangement uses TRBV5-4 and TRBJ2-5; the match to TRBD1 covers 10 bases. From germline, CDR1 is SGHNT and CDR2 YYREEE (reference sequence). Trimming removed 3 bases from V and 5 bases from J; junction bases left unmatched: 10. The CDR3 is made up of 16 amino acids. The chain's CDR3 is CASSWGQGIDQETQYF. The CDR3 nucleotides read TGTGCCAGCAGCTGGGGACAGGGGATAGATCAGGAGACCCAGTACTTC.

This chain joins TRBV11-2 and TRBJ1-6, with D possibly TRBD1 on 5 matching bases. V was cut by 1 base and J by 0 bases, with 16 bases left in between. Germline assignment: CDR1 SGHAT and CDR2 FQNNGV. This CDR3 region has 19 residues. CDR3 sequence: CASSLVGVGMSSYNSPLHF. For the CDR3, the DNA is TGTGCCAGCAGCTTAGTGGGGGTGGGCATGAGCTCCTATAATTCACCCCTCCACTTT.